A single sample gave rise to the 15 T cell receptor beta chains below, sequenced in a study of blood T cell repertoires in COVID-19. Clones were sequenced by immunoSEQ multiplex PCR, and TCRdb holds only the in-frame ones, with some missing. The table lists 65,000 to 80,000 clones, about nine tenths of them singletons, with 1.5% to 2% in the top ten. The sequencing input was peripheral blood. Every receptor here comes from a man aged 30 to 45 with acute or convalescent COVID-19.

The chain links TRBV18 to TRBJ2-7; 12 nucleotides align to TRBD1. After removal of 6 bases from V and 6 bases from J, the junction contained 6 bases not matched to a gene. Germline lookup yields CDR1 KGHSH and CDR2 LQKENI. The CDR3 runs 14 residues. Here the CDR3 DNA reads TGTGCCAGCTCTCCGGGACAGGGGGCCTCCGAGCAGTACTTC. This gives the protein CASSPGQGASEQYF.

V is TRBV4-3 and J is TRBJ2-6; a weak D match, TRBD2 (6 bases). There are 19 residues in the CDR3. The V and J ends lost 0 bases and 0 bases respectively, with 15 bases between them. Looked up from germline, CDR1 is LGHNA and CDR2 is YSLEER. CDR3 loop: CASSQDPGTESSGANVLTF. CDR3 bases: TGCGCCAGCAGCCAAGATCCAGGGACTGAAAGCTCTGGGGCCAACGTCCTGACTTTC.

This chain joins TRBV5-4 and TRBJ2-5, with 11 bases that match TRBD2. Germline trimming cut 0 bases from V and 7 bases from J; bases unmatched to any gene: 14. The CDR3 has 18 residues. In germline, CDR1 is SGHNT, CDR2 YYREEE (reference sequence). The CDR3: CASSLANSGGALGGTQYF. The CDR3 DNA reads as TGTGCCAGCAGCTTGGCCAATAGCGGGGGGGCTCTCGGAGGGACCCAGTACTTC.

The CDR3, as DNA: TGCGCCAGCAGCGGCGGGACTAGCGTGGGGGGTACGCAGTATTTT. It encodes CASSGGTSVGGTQYF. The V gene is TRBV5-1, the J gene TRBJ2-3, with 10 bases identical to TRBD2. Germline V gives CDR1 SGHRS, CDR2 YFSETQ. This CDR3 has 15 amino acids. V was clipped by 4 bases and J by 8 bases; unmatched bases: 10.

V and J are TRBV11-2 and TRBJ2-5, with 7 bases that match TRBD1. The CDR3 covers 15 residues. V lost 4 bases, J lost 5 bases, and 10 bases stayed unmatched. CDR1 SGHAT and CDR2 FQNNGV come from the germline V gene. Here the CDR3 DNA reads TGTGCCAGCAGCTCCGGGACATCCAGGGGGGAGACCCAGTACTTC. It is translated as CASSSGTSRGETQYF.

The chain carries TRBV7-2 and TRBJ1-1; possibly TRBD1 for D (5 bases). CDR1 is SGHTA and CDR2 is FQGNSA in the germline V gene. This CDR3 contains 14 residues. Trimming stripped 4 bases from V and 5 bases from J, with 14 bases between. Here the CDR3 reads CASSYRGGSTEAFF. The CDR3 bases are TGTGCCAGCAGCTATCGGGGGGGTAGTACTGAAGCTTTCTTT. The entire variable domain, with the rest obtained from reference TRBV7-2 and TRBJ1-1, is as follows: GAGVSQSPSNKVTEKGKDVELRCDPISGHTALYWYRQSLGQGLEFLIYFQGNSAPDKSGLPSDRFSAERTGGSVSTLTIQRTQQEDSAVYLCASSYRGGSTEAFFGQGTRLTVV.

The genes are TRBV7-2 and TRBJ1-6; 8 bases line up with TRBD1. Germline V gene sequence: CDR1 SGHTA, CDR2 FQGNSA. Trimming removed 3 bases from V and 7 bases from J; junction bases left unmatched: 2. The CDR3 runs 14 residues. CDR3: CASSFGQGNSPLHF. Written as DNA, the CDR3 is TGTGCCAGCAGCTTTGGACAGGGAAATTCACCCCTCCACTTT.

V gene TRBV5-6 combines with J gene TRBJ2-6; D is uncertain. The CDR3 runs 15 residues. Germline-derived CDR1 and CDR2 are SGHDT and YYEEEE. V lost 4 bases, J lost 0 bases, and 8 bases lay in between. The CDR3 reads CASSREFSGANVLTF. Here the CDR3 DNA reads TGTGCCAGCAGCCGTGAGTTCTCTGGGGCCAACGTCCTGACTTTC. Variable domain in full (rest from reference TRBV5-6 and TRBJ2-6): DAGVTQSPTHLIKTRGQQVTLRCSPKSGHDTVSWYQQALGQGPQFIFQYYEEEERQRGNFPDRFSGHQFPNYSSELNVNALLLGDSALYLCASSREFSGANVLTFGAGSRLTVL.

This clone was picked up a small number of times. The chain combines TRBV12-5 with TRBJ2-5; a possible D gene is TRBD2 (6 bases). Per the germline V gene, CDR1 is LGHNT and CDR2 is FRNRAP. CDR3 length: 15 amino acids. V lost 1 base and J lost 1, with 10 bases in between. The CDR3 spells CASGLGQTSQETQYF. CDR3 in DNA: TGTGCTAGTGGTTTGGGGCAGACTAGCCAAGAGACCCAGTACTTC.

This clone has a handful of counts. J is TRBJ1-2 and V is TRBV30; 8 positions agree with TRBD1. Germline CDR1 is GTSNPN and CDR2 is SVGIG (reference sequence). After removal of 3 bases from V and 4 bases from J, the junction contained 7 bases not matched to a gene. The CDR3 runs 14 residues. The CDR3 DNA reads TGTGCCTGGAGAACGGCAGGGGGCTCCTATGGCTACACCTTC. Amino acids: CAWRTAGGSYGYTF.

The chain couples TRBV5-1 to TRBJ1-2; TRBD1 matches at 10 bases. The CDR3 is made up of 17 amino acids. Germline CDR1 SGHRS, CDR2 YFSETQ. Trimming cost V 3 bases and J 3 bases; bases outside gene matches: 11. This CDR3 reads CASSSSGTGEVYYGYTF. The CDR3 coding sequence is TGCGCCAGCAGCTCCTCCGGGACAGGGGAGGTTTACTATGGCTACACCTTC.

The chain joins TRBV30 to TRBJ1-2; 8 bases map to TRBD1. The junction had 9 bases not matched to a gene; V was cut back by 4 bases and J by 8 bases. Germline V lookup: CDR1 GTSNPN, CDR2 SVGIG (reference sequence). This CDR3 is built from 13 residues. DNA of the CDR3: TGTGCCTGGAATCGGGACAGGCCCAAGGGCTACACCTTC. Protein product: CAWNRDRPKGYTF. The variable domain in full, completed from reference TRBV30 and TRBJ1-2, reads SQTIHQWPATLVQPVGSPLSLECTVEGTSNPNLYWYRQAAGRGLQLLFYSVGIGQISSEVPQNLSASRPQDRQFILSSKKLLLSDSGFYLCAWNRDRPKGYTFGSGTRLTVV.

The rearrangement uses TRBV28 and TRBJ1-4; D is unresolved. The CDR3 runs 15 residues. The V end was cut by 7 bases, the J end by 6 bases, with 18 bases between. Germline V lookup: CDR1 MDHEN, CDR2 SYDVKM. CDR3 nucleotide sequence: TGTGCCAGCACTACCGGTAGCGCTTCTGATGAAAAACTGTTTTTT. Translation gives CASTTGSASDEKLFF.

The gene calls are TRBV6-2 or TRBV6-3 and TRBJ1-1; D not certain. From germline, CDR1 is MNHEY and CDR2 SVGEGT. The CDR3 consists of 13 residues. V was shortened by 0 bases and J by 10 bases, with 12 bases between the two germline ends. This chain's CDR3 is CASSYSGGLSAFF. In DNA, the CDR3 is TGTGCCAGCAGTTACTCAGGCGGTTTGTCAGCTTTCTTT.

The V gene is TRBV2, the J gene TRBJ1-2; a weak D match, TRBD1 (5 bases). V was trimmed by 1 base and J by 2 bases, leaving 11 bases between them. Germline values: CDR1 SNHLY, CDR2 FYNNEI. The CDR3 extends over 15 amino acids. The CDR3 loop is CASSEGGGRNYGYTF. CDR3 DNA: TGTGCCAGCAGTGAAGGCGGGGGACGGAACTATGGCTACACCTTC.